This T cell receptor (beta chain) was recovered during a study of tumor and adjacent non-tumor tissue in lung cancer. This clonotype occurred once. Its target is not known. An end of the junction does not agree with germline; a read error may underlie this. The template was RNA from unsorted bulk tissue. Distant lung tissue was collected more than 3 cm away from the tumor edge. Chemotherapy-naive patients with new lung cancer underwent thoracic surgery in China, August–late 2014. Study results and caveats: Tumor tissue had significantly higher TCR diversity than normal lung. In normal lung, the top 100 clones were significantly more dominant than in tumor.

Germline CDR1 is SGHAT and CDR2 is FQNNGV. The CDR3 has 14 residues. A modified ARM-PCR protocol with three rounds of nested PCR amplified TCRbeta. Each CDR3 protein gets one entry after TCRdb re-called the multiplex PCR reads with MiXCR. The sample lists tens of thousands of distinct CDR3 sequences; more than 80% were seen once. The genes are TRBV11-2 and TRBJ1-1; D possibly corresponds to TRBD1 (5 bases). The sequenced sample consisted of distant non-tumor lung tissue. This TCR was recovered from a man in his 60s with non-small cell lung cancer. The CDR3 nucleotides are TGTGCCAGCGTCTTAGTCTGGAGGGGCACTGAAGCTCTCTTT. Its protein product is CASVLVWRGTEALF.